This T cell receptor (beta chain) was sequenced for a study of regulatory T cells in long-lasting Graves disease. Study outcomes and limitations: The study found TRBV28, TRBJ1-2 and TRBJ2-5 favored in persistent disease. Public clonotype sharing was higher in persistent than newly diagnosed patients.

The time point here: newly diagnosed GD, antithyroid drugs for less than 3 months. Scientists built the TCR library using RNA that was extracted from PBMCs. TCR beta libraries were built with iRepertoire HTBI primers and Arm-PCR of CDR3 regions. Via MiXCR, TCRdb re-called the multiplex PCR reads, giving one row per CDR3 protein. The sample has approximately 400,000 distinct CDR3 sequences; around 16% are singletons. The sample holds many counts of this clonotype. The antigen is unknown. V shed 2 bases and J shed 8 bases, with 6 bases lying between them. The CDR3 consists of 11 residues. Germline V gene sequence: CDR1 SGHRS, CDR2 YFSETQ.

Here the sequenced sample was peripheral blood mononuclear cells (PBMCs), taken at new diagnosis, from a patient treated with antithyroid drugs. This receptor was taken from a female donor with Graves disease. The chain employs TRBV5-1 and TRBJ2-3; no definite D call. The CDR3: CASSFASTQYF. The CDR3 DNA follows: TGCGCCAGCAGCTTCGCGAGTACGCAGTATTTT.